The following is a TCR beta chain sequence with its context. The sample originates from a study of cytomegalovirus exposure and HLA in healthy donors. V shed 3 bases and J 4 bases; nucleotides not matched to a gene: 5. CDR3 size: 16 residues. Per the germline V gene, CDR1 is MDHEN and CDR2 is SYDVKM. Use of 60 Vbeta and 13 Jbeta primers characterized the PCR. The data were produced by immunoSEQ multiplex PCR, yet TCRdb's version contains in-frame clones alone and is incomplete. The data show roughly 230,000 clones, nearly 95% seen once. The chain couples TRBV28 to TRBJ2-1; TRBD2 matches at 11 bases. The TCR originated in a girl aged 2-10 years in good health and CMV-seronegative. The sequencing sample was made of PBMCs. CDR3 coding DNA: TGTGCCAGCAGTTTCGCGACTAGCGGGGTTTACAATGAGCAGTTCTTC. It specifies CASSFATSGVYNEQFF.